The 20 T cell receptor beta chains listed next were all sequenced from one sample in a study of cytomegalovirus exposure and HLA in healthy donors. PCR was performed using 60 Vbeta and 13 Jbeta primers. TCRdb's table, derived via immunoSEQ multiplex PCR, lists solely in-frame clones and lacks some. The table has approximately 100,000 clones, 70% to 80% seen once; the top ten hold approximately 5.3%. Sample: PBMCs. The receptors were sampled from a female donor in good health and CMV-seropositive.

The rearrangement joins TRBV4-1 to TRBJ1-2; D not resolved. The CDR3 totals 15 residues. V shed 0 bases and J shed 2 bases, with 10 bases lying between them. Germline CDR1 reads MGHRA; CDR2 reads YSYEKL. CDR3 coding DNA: TGCGCCAGCAGCCAAGATTATGGCATAAACTATGGCTACACCTTC. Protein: CASSQDYGINYGYTF.

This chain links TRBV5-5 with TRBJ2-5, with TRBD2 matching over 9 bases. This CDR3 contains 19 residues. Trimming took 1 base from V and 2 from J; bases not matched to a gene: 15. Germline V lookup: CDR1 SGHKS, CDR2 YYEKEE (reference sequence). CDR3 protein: CASSLFISLAGMRQETQYF. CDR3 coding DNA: TGTGCCAGCAGCTTGTTTATATCTCTAGCGGGGATGAGACAAGAGACCCAGTACTTC. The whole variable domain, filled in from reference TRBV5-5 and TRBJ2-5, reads DAGVTQSPTHLIKTRGQQVTLRCSPISGHKSVSWYQQVLGQGPQFIFQYYEKEERGRGNFPDRFSARQFPNYSSELNVNALLLGDSALYLCASSLFISLAGMRQETQYFGPGTRLLVL.

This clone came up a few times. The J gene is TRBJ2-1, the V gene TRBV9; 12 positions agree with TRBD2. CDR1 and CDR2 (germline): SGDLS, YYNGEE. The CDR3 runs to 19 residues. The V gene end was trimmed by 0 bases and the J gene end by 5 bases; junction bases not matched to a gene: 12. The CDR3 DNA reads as TGTGCCAGCAGCGTAGTCCCCCAGGGACTAGCGGGTTTCCACAATGAGCAGTTCTTC. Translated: CASSVVPQGLAGFHNEQFF. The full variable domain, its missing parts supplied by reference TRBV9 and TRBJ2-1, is DSGVTQTPKHLITATGQRVTLRCSPRSGDLSVYWYQQSLDQGLQFLIQYYNGEERAKGNILERFSAQQFPDLHSELNLSSLELGDSALYFCASSVVPQGLAGFHNEQFFGPGTRLTVL.

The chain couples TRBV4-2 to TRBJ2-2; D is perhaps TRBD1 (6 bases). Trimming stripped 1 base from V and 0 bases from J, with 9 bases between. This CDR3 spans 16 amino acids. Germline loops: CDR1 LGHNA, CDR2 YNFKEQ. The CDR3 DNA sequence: TGTGCCAGCAGCCAAGGGACAGAGACGAACACCGGGGAGCTGTTTTTT. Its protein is CASSQGTETNTGELFF.

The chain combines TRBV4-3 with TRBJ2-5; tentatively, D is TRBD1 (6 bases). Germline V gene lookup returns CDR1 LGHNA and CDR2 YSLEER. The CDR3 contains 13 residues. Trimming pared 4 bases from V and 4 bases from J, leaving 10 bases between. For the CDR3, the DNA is TGCGCCAGCAGCCCCGACAGGATAGAGACCCAGTACTTC. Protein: CASSPDRIETQYF.

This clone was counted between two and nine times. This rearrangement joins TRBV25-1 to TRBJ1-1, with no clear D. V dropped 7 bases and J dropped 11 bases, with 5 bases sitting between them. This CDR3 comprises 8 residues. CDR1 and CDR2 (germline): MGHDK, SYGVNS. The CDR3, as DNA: TGTGCCAGCATTCGGGCTTTCTTT. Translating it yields CASIRAFF.

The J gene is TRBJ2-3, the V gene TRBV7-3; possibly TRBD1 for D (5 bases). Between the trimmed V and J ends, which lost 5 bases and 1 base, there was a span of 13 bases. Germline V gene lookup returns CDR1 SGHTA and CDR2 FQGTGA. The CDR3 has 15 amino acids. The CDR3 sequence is CASSPAETGTDTQYF. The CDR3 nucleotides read TGTGCCAGCAGCCCCGCTGAGACAGGCACAGATACGCAGTATTTT.

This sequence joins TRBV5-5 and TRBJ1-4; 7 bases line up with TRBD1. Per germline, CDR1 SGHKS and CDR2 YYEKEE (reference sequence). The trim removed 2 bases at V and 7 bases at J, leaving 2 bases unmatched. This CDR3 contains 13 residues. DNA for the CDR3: TGTGCCAGCAGCTTCGACAGGGTTGAAAAACTGTTTTTT. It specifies CASSFDRVEKLFF.

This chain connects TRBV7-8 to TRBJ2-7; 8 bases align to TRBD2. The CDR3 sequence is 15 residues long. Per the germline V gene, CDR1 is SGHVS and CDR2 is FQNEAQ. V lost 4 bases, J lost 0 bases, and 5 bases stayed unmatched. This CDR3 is CASSSSGLSSYEQYF. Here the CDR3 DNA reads TGTGCCAGCAGCTCTAGCGGGCTGAGCTCCTACGAGCAGTACTTC.

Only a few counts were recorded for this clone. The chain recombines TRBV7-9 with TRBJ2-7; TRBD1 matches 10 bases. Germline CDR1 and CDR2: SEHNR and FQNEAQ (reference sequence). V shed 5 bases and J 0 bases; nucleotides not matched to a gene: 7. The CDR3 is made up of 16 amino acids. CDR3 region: CASSNPDRGFSYEQYF. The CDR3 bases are TGTGCCAGCAGCAATCCGGACAGGGGGTTCTCCTACGAGCAGTACTTC.

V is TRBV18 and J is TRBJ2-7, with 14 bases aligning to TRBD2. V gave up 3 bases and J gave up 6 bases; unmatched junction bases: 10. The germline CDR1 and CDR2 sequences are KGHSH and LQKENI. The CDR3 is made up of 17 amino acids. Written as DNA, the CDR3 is TGTGCCAGCTCACCGGGGACTAGCGGGAGAAATTCGGGCGAGCAGTACTTC. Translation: CASSPGTSGRNSGEQYF.

CDR3 sequence reads: CAESRYRTDTQYF. The CDR3 nucleotides are TGTGCCGAGAGCCGGTACCGCACAGATACGCAGTATTTT. The J gene is TRBJ2-3, the V gene TRBV6-1, with D unresolved. Trimming took off 11 bases at V and 1 base at J, with 13 bases between the two ends. Germline V gene sequence: CDR1 MNHNS, CDR2 SASEGT. The CDR3 runs 13 residues.

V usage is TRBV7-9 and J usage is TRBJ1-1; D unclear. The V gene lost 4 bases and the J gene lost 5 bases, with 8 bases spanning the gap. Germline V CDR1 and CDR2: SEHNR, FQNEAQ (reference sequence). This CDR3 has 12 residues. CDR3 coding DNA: TGTGCCAGCAGCTCTTCGGGGACTGAAGCTTTCTTT. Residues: CASSSSGTEAFF.

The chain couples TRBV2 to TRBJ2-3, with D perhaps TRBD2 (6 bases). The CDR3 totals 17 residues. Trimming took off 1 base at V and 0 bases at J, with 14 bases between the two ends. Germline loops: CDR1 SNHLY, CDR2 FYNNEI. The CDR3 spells CASSEVRLGLSTDTQYF. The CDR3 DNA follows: TGTGCCAGCAGTGAAGTTCGACTAGGGCTTAGCACAGATACGCAGTATTTT.

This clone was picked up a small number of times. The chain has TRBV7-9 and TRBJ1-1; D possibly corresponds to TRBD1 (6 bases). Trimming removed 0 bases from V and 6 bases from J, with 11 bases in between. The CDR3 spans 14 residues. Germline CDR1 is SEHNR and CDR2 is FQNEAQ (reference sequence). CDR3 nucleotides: TGTGCCAGCAGCTTAGCCGCTACAGGGCCTGAAGCTTTCTTT. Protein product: CASSLAATGPEAFF.

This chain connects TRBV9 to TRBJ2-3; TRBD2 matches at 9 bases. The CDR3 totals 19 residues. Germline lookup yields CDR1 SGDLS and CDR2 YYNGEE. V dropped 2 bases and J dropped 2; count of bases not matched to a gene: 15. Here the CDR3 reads CASSVSQGGAGGYTDTQYF. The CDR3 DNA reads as TGTGCCAGCAGCGTCAGTCAGGGGGGAGCGGGGGGATACACAGATACGCAGTATTTT.

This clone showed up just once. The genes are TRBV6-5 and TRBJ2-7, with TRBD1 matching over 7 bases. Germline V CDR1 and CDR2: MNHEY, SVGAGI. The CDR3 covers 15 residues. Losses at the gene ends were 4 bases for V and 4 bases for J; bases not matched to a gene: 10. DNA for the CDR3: TGTGCCAGCAGTTCAGACAGGGCGCTGGCATACGAGCAGTACTTC. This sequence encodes CASSSDRALAYEQYF.

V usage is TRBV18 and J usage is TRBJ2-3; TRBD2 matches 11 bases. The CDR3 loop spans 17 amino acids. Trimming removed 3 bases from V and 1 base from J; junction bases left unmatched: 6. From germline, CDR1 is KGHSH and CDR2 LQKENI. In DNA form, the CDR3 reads TGTGCCAGCTCACCGCCTATAGCGGGGGGGCGCACAGATACGCAGTATTTT. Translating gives CASSPPIAGGRTDTQYF.

In DNA, the CDR3 is TGTGCCAGCAGTTTAGAAAACCGGGGGAAAGCTTTCTTT. Translating gives CASSLENRGKAFF. The genes are TRBV27 and TRBJ1-1; D is possibly TRBD1 (5 bases). V lost 2 bases and J lost 9, with 13 bases in between. This CDR3 contains 13 residues. CDR1 is MNHEY and CDR2 is SMNVEV in the germline V gene (reference sequence).

The CDR3 reads CASSIVGRRNGYTF. CDR3 DNA: TGTGCCAGTAGTATAGTGGGCAGGAGGAATGGCTACACCTTC. The chain is built from TRBV19 and TRBJ1-2; D remains unclear. This CDR3 contains 14 residues. Germline CDR1 is LNHDA and CDR2 is SQIVND (reference sequence). The V end lost 1 base, the J end lost 6 bases, and 12 bases lay between the germline ends.